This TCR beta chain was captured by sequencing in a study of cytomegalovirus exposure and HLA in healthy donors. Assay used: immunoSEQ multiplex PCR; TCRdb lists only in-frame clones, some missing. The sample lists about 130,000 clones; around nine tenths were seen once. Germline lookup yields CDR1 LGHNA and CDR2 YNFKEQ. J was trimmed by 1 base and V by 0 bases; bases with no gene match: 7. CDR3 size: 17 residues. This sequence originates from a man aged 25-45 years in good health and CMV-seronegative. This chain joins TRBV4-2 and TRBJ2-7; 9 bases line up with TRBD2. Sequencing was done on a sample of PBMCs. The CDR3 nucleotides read TGTGCCAGCAGCCAAGAAATCGGGACTAGCAGATCCTACGAGCAGTACTTC. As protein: CASSQEIGTSRSYEQYF.